In its sample, the clone carrying this TCR beta chain was seen a few times. Its specificity is unknown. Diagnosis relied on clinical symptoms, serum thyroxine and TRAb, thyroid ultrasound and orbital computed tomography. This sample was included in a study of T cells in Graves' hyperthyroidism and ophthalmopathy. Study-level findings and limits: Model-based prediction identified ophthalmopathy a median approximately 6.2 months prior to its onset. Researchers found most expanded thyroid clonotypes above 0.001 in blood as well.

Regions amplified from RNA transcripts were the TCR beta CDR3 regions. HTBI primers were used for first-round RT-PCR of the TCR CDR3. TCRdb ran MiXCR on the multiplex PCR reads and lists one entry per CDR3 protein. The sample holds 660,000 or so distinct CDR3 sequences; about 45% are singletons and the top ten take 7% to 7.5%. With 4 bases removed from V and 3 bases from J, the gap between germline ends came to 13 bases. The CDR3 runs 14 residues. Germline CDR1 reads MNHNS; CDR2 reads SASEGT. The chain combines TRBV6-1 with TRBJ2-7; D may correspond to TRBD1 or TRBD2 (6 bases each). The specimen was peripheral blood or thyroid tissue (not recorded which). This TCR derives from an adult man with Graves' disease, either hyperthyroidism or ophthalmopathy (not recorded which). CDR3 nucleotides: TGTGCCAGCAGTGCCTCGGGGGCCCGCTACGAGCAGTACTTC. It encodes CASSASGARYEQYF.